This section outlines one TCR beta chain sequence together with its context. The antigen is unknown. 60 Vbeta and 13 Jbeta primers were used in PCR. The assay was immunoSEQ multiplex PCR, and TCRdb's table has in-frame clones only and misses some. Its table records some 140,000 clones. The sample belongs to a study of cytomegalovirus exposure and HLA in healthy donors. Study observations and caveats: Rarity characterized most TCR sequences, yet some public TCRs appeared in many donors.

These donors, healthy bone marrow donors, were studied. This TCR came from a middle-aged woman in good health and CMV-seronegative. Source material: PBMCs.

DNA of the CDR3: TGTGCCAGCAGCTTGGTAGCGGGGGACGCCTACGAGCAGTACTTC. This sequence encodes CASSLVAGDAYEQYF. The V and J genes are TRBV5-4 and TRBJ2-7; 9 bases map to TRBD2. J lost 2 bases, V lost 0 bases, and 3 bases had no gene match. Germline values: CDR1 SGHNT, CDR2 YYREEE (reference sequence). The CDR3 consists of 15 residues.